A single sample is the source of the 15 T cell receptor beta chains below, sequenced in a study of shared clonotypes between healthy human individuals. Profiling relied on immunoSEQ multiplex PCR, and the TCRdb table lists in-frame clones only, not all of them. This table has some 2 million clones, roughly 94% appearing once. Naive-designated CD8 cells lacked CD45RO, were positively enriched for CCR7, and omitted terminally differentiated effector memory CD45RA+ cells. Sequencing used naive CD8+ T cells sorted from blood. The source of these receptors is a man between 18 and 35 years old in good health.

The chain has TRBV7-2 and TRBJ2-7; possibly TRBD1 for D (5 bases). The V end lost 2 bases, the J end lost 1 base, and 9 bases lay between the germline ends. This CDR3 has 14 residues. Germline CDR1 reads SGHTA; CDR2 reads FQGNSA. The CDR3: CASSLPTDSYEQYF. The CDR3 DNA sequence: TGTGCCAGCAGCTTACCGACAGATTCCTACGAGCAGTACTTC. Supplemented by reference TRBV7-2 and TRBJ2-7, the full variable domain reads GAGVSQSPSNKVTEKGKDVELRCDPISGHTALYWYRQSLGQGLEFLIYFQGNSAPDKSGLPSDRFSAERTGGSVSTLTIQRTQQEDSAVYLCASSLPTDSYEQYFGPGTRLTVT.

This rearrangement joins TRBV6-6 to TRBJ2-7; D gene uncertain. Per the germline V gene, CDR1 is MNHNY and CDR2 is SVGAGI (reference sequence). The CDR3 has 12 amino acids. V was cut by 0 bases and J by 6 bases, with 6 bases left in between. CDR3 nucleotides: TGTGCCAGCAGTTACTCGCTGGCCGAGCAGTACTTC. Translated: CASSYSLAEQYF.

Worth noting for this clone: Other nucleotide sequences in the sample specify the same CDR3. The V and J genes are TRBV7-9 and TRBJ2-7, with 8 bases fitting TRBD2. J was trimmed by 3 bases and V by 5 bases; bases with no gene match: 6. Looked up from germline, CDR1 is SEHNR and CDR2 is FQNEAQ (reference sequence). The CDR3 covers 14 residues. The CDR3: CASSTSGTSYEQYF. CDR3 nucleotide sequence: TGTGCCAGCAGCACCTCCGGGACTAGCTACGAGCAGTACTTC.

As for this clone: Other DNA sequences in the sample encode the same CDR3. This chain links TRBV27 with TRBJ2-7; a weak D match, TRBD1 (5 bases). This CDR3 is built from 13 residues. The V gene's germline CDR1 is MNHEY and CDR2 SMNVEV (reference sequence). V was trimmed by 2 bases and J by 3 bases, leaving 8 bases between them. CDR3 protein: CASSLTGFYEQYF. Written as DNA, the CDR3 is TGTGCCAGCAGTTTAACAGGATTCTACGAGCAGTACTTC.

The chain employs TRBV4-3 and TRBJ1-1; perhaps TRBD1 as D (5 bases). Trimming removed 0 bases at V and 7 bases at J, with 12 bases between. Germline-derived CDR1 and CDR2 are LGHNA and YSLEER. This CDR3 contains 14 residues. CDR3 DNA: TGCGCCAGCAGCCAAGAGAGGGGAATCAGTGAAGCTTTCTTT. Amino acid sequence: CASSQERGISEAFF.

The J gene is TRBJ2-6, the V gene TRBV7-9; D is uncertain. Germline lookup yields CDR1 SEHNR and CDR2 FQNEAQ (reference sequence). V lost 6 bases, J lost 0 bases, and 9 bases lay in between. The CDR3 covers 15 residues. DNA for the CDR3: TGTGCCAGCAGTTCCTTCGACTCTGGGGCCAACGTCCTGACTTTC. It translates to CASSSFDSGANVLTF. The whole variable domain, remainder taken from reference TRBV7-9 and TRBJ2-6, is DTGVSQNPRHKITKRGQNVTFRCDPISEHNRLYWYRQTLGQGPEFLTYFQNEAQLEKSRLLSDRFSAERPKGSFSTLEIQRTEQGDSAMYLCASSSFDSGANVLTFGAGSRLTVL.

The sample holds one count of this clone. The chain carries TRBV30 and TRBJ2-1; the D call may be TRBD1 or TRBD2 (7 bases each). Germline CDR1 and CDR2: GTSNPN and SVGIG (reference sequence). V was trimmed by 2 bases and J by 3 bases, leaving 17 bases between them. The CDR3 consists of 16 residues. The chain's CDR3 is CAWSPQGGSVYNEQFF. The CDR3 bases are TGTGCCTGGAGTCCTCAGGGGGGGAGTGTCTACAATGAGCAGTTCTTC.

This sequence joins TRBV30 and TRBJ1-6; D not resolved. Germline V gives CDR1 GTSNPN, CDR2 SVGIG (reference sequence). Between the trimmed V and J ends, which lost 1 base and 0 bases, there was a span of 7 bases. The CDR3 covers 15 residues. The CDR3 DNA reads TGTGCCTGGAGTGGAACGAGCTCCTATAATTCACCCCTCCACTTT. Translation gives CAWSGTSSYNSPLHF.

This chain joins TRBV5-4 and TRBJ2-7; 7 nucleotides align to TRBD2. The CDR3 length is 13 residues. J was trimmed by 2 bases and V by 6 bases; bases with no gene match: 5. Germline CDR1 reads SGHNT; CDR2 reads YYREEE (reference sequence). In DNA, the CDR3 is TGTGCCAGCACCGCCGGGGGGACCTACGAGCAGTACTTC. It codes for CASTAGGTYEQYF.

This chain joins TRBV2 and TRBJ2-1; perhaps TRBD1 as D (5 bases). The CDR3 loop spans 15 amino acids. V was shortened by 3 bases and J by 2 bases, with 11 bases between the two germline ends. CDR1 is SNHLY, CDR2 FYNNEI, per germline. The CDR3 DNA follows: TGTGCCAGCAGTGAGCGGACATACCCCTACAATGAGCAGTTCTTC. Translating it yields CASSERTYPYNEQFF.

CDR3 bases: TGCGCCAGCCGCCGGGACAGGGTTGGCGACACTGAAGCTTTCTTT. Translated, it gives CASRRDRVGDTEAFF. The rearrangement joins TRBV5-1 to TRBJ1-1, with TRBD1 matching over 9 bases. The length of the CDR3 is 15 residues. With 7 bases clipped from V and 3 bases from J, the junction kept 10 bases outside the gene matches. Germline CDR1 SGHRS, CDR2 YFSETQ.

The chain employs TRBV28 and TRBJ2-5; D might be TRBD1 or TRBD2, each matching 5 bases. V was shortened by 2 bases and J by 3 bases, with 13 bases between the two germline ends. This CDR3 is built from 15 residues. Germline V gene lookup returns CDR1 MDHEN and CDR2 SYDVKM. CDR3 residues: CASSLPGQLKETQYF. The CDR3 DNA sequence: TGTGCCAGCAGTTTACCGGGGCAGTTAAAAGAGACCCAGTACTTC.

The V call is TRBV27, the J call TRBJ2-1; TRBD2 agrees at 10 bases. The CDR3 totals 17 residues. Trimming cost V 5 bases and J 7 bases; bases outside gene matches: 14. Germline CDR1 and CDR2: MNHEY and SMNVEV (reference sequence). CDR3 sequence: CASSLISVAGGGNEQFF. CDR3 bases: TGTGCCAGCAGTCTCATCTCTGTAGCGGGAGGAGGGAATGAGCAGTTCTTC.

The chain links TRBV23-1 to TRBJ2-7; D may correspond to TRBD1 or TRBD2 (5 bases each). Being an ORF, TRBV23-1 has a function that is uncertain. Trimming took 8 bases from V and 2 from J, leaving 16 bases between them. There are 14 residues in the CDR3. As DNA, the CDR3 is TGCGCCAGCGGAGGCCACAGGCGACCCTACGAGCAGTACTTC. Amino acid sequence: CASGGHRRPYEQYF.

The V call is TRBV30, the J call TRBJ2-7; 9 bases map to TRBD1. J lost 2 bases, V lost 7 bases, and 12 bases had no gene match. The germline gives CDR1 GTSNPN, CDR2 SVGIG (reference sequence). This CDR3 is built from 15 residues. The CDR3 here is CAFNQGGQGAYEQYF. The CDR3 DNA reads as TGTGCCTTTAACCAGGGGGGACAGGGTGCCTACGAGCAGTACTTC.